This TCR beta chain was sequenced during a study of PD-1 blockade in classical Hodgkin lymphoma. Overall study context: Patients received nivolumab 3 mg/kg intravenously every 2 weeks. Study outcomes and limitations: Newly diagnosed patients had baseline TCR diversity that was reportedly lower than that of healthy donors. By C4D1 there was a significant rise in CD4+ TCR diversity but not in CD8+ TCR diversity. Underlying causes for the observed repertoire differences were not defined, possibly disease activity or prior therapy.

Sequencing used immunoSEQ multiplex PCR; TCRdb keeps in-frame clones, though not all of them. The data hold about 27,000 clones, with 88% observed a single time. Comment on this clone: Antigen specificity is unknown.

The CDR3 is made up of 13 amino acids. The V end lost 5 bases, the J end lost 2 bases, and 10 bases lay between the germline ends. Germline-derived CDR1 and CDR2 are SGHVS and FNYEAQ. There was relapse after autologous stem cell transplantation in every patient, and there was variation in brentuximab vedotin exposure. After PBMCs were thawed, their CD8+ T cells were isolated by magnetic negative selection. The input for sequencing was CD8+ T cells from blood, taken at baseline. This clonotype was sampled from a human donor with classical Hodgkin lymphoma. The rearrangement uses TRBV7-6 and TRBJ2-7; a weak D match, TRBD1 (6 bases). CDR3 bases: TGTGCCAGCAGCCCCAGGGGACCCTACGAGCAGTACTTC. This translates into CASSPRGPYEQYF. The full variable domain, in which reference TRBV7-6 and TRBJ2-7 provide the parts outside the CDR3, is GAGVSQSPRYKVTKRGQDVALRCDPISGHVSLYWYRQALGQGPEFLTYFNYEAQQDKSGLPNDRFSAERPEGSISTLTIQRTEQRDSAMYRCASSPRGPYEQYFGPGTRLTVT.